Listed below are T cell receptor beta chains from one sample, sequenced in a study of T cell clones after liver transplantation. Only in-frame clones appear in the TCRdb table, and some are missing; sequencing was by immunoSEQ multiplex PCR. Of some 59,000 clones detected, about 64% appear once; the ten largest clones hold approximately 15%. This material consisted of CD4+ T cells from blood, taken before liver transplant. These receptors originate from a human donor who received a liver transplant. CDR3s include the opening cysteine and the closing phenylalanine or tryptophan. A D gene is named only where the DNA matches it firmly. The size field is filled for only some rows; it gives once, few, many or a size class.

TGTGCCAGCAGCTTAGTCCAGGGACAGGGGTACAATGAGCAGTTCTTC	CASSLVQGQGYNEQFF	TRBJ2-1	TRBV11-2	-	TRBD1
TGTGCCTGGAGAGGAAGGGGGAGCACTGAAGCTTTCTTT	CAWRGRGSTEAFF	TRBJ1-1	TRBV30	once	-
TGTGCCTGGAGCTCGGGTCAGTATCGGCGGGCCACCTCCTACAATGAGCAGTTCTTC	CAWSSGQYRRATSYNEQFF	TRBJ2-1	TRBV30	-	-
TGTGCCAGCACCGAACGGCGGGGAAACAATGAGCAGTTCTTC	CASTERRGNNEQFF	TRBJ2-1	TRBV2	-	-
TGCGCCAGCAGCCAAGGTGGAATCATCGGGGGCACAGATACGCAGTATTTT	CASSQGGIIGGTDTQYF	TRBJ2-3	TRBV4-1	once	-
TGCGCCAGCAGCTTGGGGCCGGGACAGGGCGACTATGGCTACACCTTC	CASSLGPGQGDYGYTF	TRBJ1-2	TRBV5-1	few	TRBD1
TGTGCCAGCACCGACAGGTCGGGTAATTCACCCCTCCACTTT	CASTDRSGNSPLHF	TRBJ1-6	TRBV6-5	-	-
TGTGCCAGCGGCAGGGGAATGAACACTGAAGCTTTCTTT	CASGRGMNTEAFF	TRBJ1-1	TRBV28	-	-
TGTGCCAGCAGCTTAGATTCTGGAGTTGAAGCTTTCTTT	CASSLDSGVEAFF	TRBJ1-1	TRBV11-2	-	-
TGTGCCAGCACTCCTCCCTCGGGGGGGACCCGTGGCGGGGAGCTGTTTTTT	CASTPPSGGTRGGELFF	TRBJ2-2	TRBV2	-	TRBD2
TGTGCCAGTACCGCGACCCCCGGGACAGGGGGCGGCACCGGGGAGCTGTTTTTT	CASTATPGTGGGTGELFF	TRBJ2-2	TRBV19	-	TRBD1
TGTGCCAACTCAGAAGGGTGGGAGACAGAAGCTTTCTTT	CANSEGWETEAFF	TRBJ1-1	TRBV6-6	once	-
TGTGCCTGGAGGCCGGGACTTCGCGGGAGCAATCAGCCCCAGCATTTT	CAWRPGLRGSNQPQHF	TRBJ1-5	TRBV30	few	-
TGTGCCAGCACCGGGACTAGCGGGGGGGCCGGTGAGCAGTTCTTC	CASTGTSGGAGEQFF	TRBJ2-1	TRBV6-1	-	TRBD2
TGTGCCAGCAGCCGAGGCACAGGAGGGTACGAGCAGTACTTC	CASSRGTGGYEQYF	TRBJ2-7	TRBV7-8	-	-
TGTGCCACCAGCAGGGACAGGGACTCCTACAATGAGCAGTTCTTC	CATSRDRDSYNEQFF	TRBJ2-1	TRBV15	many	TRBD1
TGTGCCAGCAAGGGCGGGGGGGCTGGCTACAATGAGCAGTTCTTC	CASKGGGAGYNEQFF	TRBJ2-1	TRBV6-1	-	TRBD2
TGTGCCAGCAGCCAGAGACAGGTCCCCTACGAGCAGTACTTC	CASSQRQVPYEQYF	TRBJ2-7	TRBV5-6	-	-
TGTGCCAGCAGTCCCGGGACAGGGGCGGGTTCACCCCTCCACTTT	CASSPGTGAGSPLHF	TRBJ1-6	TRBV27	-	TRBD1
TGCGCCAGCAGCTTGGAAGGGCAGGGGTACGAAAAACTGTTTTTT	CASSLEGQGYEKLFF	TRBJ1-4	TRBV5-1	few	-
TGTGCCATCAGTGATAGACAGGGGGCGGTTGGCTACACCTTC	CAISDRQGAVGYTF	TRBJ1-2	TRBV10-3	-	TRBD1
TGTGCCAGCAGCTTAAGTTCGCTTAAGGGGGCGGACACTGAAGCTTTCTTT	CASSLSSLKGADTEAFF	TRBJ1-1	TRBV7-9	-	TRBD1
TGTGCCAGCACCCCGTTGGGCAGCTCTGGGGCCAACGTCCTGACTTTC	CASTPLGSSGANVLTF	TRBJ2-6	TRBV27	many	-
TGTGCCAGCTCACGCGGAGGGTCCCACAATGAGCAGTTCTTC	CASSRGGSHNEQFF	TRBJ2-1	TRBV18	-	-
TGTGCCAGCCAAGGACAGTTAAGTTCCTACGAGCAGTACTTC	CASQGQLSSYEQYF	TRBJ2-7	TRBV28	-	-
TGTGCCAGCACTTCCGGGGGGGGCCGAAACGGGGAGCTGTTTTTT	CASTSGGGRNGELFF	TRBJ2-2	TRBV5-4	few	TRBD2
TGTGCCAGCAGCGTAGGGGGCTCTGGGGCCCAGTACTTC	CASSVGGSGAQYF	TRBJ2-5	TRBV9	-	-
TGTGCCAGCAGCACCGGGACAGGGGGCCGGAGGGAGCTGTTTTTT	CASSTGTGGRRELFF	TRBJ2-2	TRBV7-9	once	TRBD1
TGTGCCAGCAGCCAACCAGCCGGGACTAGCGGGTCCTACGAGCAGTACTTC	CASSQPAGTSGSYEQYF	TRBJ2-7	TRBV4-2	-	TRBD2
TGTGCCAGCAGTTACCGGAGAGAGGATGGCTACACCTTC	CASSYRREDGYTF	TRBJ1-2	TRBV6-6	-	-
TGTGCCAGCTCACCCCCAGGGGGCGAGCAGTACTTC	CASSPPGGEQYF	TRBJ2-7	TRBV18	-	TRBD1
TGTGCCAGCAGCCCTTCTAGGGGAGGCAATGAGCAGTTCTTC	CASSPSRGGNEQFF	TRBJ2-1	TRBV7-7	few	-
TGTGCCAGCAGCACAGGGACCTCCCCACCCCAGCATTTT	CASSTGTSPPQHF	TRBJ1-5	TRBV7-9	-	-
TGTGCCAGCAGTGAATATCCTAGTTACACCGGGGAGCTGTTTTTT	CASSEYPSYTGELFF	TRBJ2-2	TRBV6-1	few	-
TGTGCCAGTAGTCCCCGGACTAGCGGTTCAGATACGCAGTATTTT	CASSPRTSGSDTQYF	TRBJ2-3	TRBV19	-	TRBD2